Listed below are T cell receptor beta chains from one sample, sequenced in a study of shared T cell receptors in the human thymus. Only in-frame clones appear in the TCRdb table, and some are missing; sequencing was by immunoSEQ multiplex PCR. Seen here are approximately 760,000 clones, approximately 83% observed once, and the top ten hold over 0.008%. These sequences were also reported in another study, on human thymus T cells.

The sequencing sample was made of thymocytes. These receptor sequences come from a girl under three years old with a congenital heart defect. Both conserved end residues are part of each CDR3. D genes are given only for firm matches. Some rows have no size entry. The others give once, few or many, or a class for an expanded clone.

size: NA; V: TRBV6-1; D: NA; J: TRBJ1-4; CDR3: CASSECVWEKLFF; DNA: TGTGCCAGCAGTGAATGCGTATGGGAAAAACTGTTTTTT
size: NA; V: TRBV6-5; D: TRBD1; J: TRBJ1-4; CDR3: CASSLQGNEKLFF; DNA: TGTGCCAGCAGTTTACAGGGGAATGAAAAACTGTTTTTT
size: NA; V: TRBV4-3; D: NA; J: TRBJ1-1; CDR3: CASSQGGLPNSEAFF; DNA: TGCGCCAGCAGCCAAGGGGGACTCCCAAACAGTGAAGCTTTCTTT
size: NA; V: TRBV18; D: NA; J: TRBJ2-3; CDR3: CASSPPAGEDTDTQYF; DNA: TGTGCCAGCTCACCACCGGCCGGCGAGGACACAGATACGCAGTATTTT
size: NA; V: TRBV6-5; D: TRBD1; J: TRBJ1-5; CDR3: CASSLDRANQPQHF; DNA: TGTGCCAGCAGCTTAGACAGGGCAAATCAGCCCCAGCATTTT
size: NA; V: TRBV27; D: TRBD1; J: TRBJ1-2; CDR3: CASSSRTGRDGYTF; DNA: TGTGCCAGCAGTTCTCGGACAGGTCGGGATGGCTACACCTTC
size: NA; V: TRBV5-6; D: TRBD1; J: TRBJ1-1; CDR3: CASSLEVLGTGINTEAFF; DNA: TGTGCCAGCAGCTTGGAGGTGTTAGGGACAGGGATTAACACTGAAGCTTTCTTT
size: NA; V: TRBV12-5; D: NA; J: TRBJ2-1; CDR3: CASGFGQEQFF; DNA: TGTGCTAGTGGTTTCGGACAGGAGCAGTTCTTC
size: NA; V: TRBV5-1; D: NA; J: TRBJ1-1; CDR3: CASSLFGGITEAFF; DNA: TGCGCCAGCAGCTTGTTTGGAGGGATTACTGAAGCTTTCTTT
size: NA; V: TRBV6-6; D: NA; J: TRBJ2-1; CDR3: CASSLIATGNEQFF; DNA: TGTGCCAGCAGCCTAATAGCCACGGGGAATGAGCAGTTCTTC
size: NA; V: TRBV19; D: NA; J: TRBJ2-3; CDR3: CASKVRGGGSTDTQYF; DNA: TGTGCCAGTAAGGTTCGCGGGGGCGGGAGCACAGATACGCAGTATTTT
size: once; V: TRBV4-3; D: TRBD1; J: TRBJ2-7; CDR3: CASSQETGPGSYEQYF; DNA: TGCGCCAGCAGCCAAGAGACAGGGCCCGGGTCCTACGAGCAGTACTTC
size: NA; V: TRBV5-6; D: TRBD2; J: TRBJ2-6; CDR3: CASSSGGNSGANVLTF; DNA: TGTGCCAGCAGTTCGGGGGGAAACTCTGGGGCCAACGTCCTGACTTTC
size: NA; V: TRBV18; D: NA; J: TRBJ2-1; CDR3: CASSPEQYLLRDEQFF; DNA: TGTGCCAGCTCACCAGAGCAGTATCTCCTACGGGATGAGCAGTTCTTC
size: once; V: TRBV11-2; D: NA; J: TRBJ1-3; CDR3: CASSGTKSSSGNTIYF; DNA: TGTGCCAGCAGCGGCACTAAGAGTAGCTCTGGAAACACCATATATTTT